These 2 T cell receptor beta chains share one sample of origin, sequenced in a study of T cell responses to AZD1222 COVID-19 vaccine. TCRdb keeps only in-frame clones here, not all; method: immunoSEQ multiplex PCR. The data show about 140,000 clones, around nine tenths seen once. The starting material was peripheral blood, obtained 28 days after the second AZD1222 dose. The receptors were sampled from an adult who received the AZD1222 COVID-19 vaccine.

This clone appeared a few times. CDR3 amino acids: CASSVAANYGYTF. CDR3 DNA sequence: TGTGCCAGCAGCGTAGCAGCTAACTATGGCTACACCTTC. V is TRBV9 and J is TRBJ1-2; D gene ambiguous. The CDR3 is 13 amino acids. V lost 0 bases to trimming and J lost 0 bases, with 3 bases between them. Germline lookup yields CDR1 SGDLS and CDR2 YYNGEE. Complete variable domain (other parts from reference TRBV9 and TRBJ1-2): DSGVTQTPKHLITATGQRVTLRCSPRSGDLSVYWYQQSLDQGLQFLIQYYNGEERAKGNILERFSAQQFPDLHSELNLSSLELGDSALYFCASSVAANYGYTFGSGTRLTVV.

The rearrangement joins TRBV28 to TRBJ1-2, with 9 positions matching TRBD1. Germline V CDR1 and CDR2: MDHEN, SYDVKM. The CDR3 spans 17 residues. J was trimmed by 8 bases and V by 2 bases; bases with no gene match: 15. The CDR3 is CASSLLLRDREGKGYTF. Written as DNA, the CDR3 is TGTGCCAGCAGTTTACTCCTCCGGGACAGGGAAGGGAAGGGCTACACCTTC.